Listed below are T cell receptor beta chains from one sample, sequenced in a study of tumor and adjacent non-tumor tissue in lung cancer. TCRdb reanalysed the multiplex PCR reads using MiXCR and keeps one entry per CDR3 protein. The sample has tens of thousands of distinct CDR3 sequences; 55% to 75% are singletons. Sequencing was carried out using lung tumor tissue. All receptors derive from a woman in her forties with non-small cell lung cancer. CDR3s include the opening cysteine and the closing phenylalanine or tryptophan. A D gene is named only where the DNA matches it firmly. A row's size may be missing; if present it is once, few, many or a size class.

size	D	V	J	CDR3	DNA
-	TRBD2	TRBV6-1	TRBJ2-7	CTSGDEAGSYEQCF	TGTACCAGCGGTGATGAAGCGGGGTCCTACGAGCAGTGCTTC
-	-	TRBV11-2	TRBJ1-1	CASSYYRRRDIEAFF	TGTGCTAGCAGCTATTATAGGAGGCGGGACATTGAAGCTTTCTTT
once	-	TRBV6-2/TRBV6-3	TRBJ2-7	CASSYGRCRGPQF	TGTGCCAGCAGTTACGGGCGGTGCCGGGGACCCCAATTC
-	TRBD1	TRBV14	TRBJ1-5	CASNESGGRGQPQHF	TGTGCCAGTAACGAATCAGGGGGCCGGGGTCAGCCCCAGCATTTT
-	-	TRBV6-2/TRBV6-3	TRBJ2-1	CASSNRLVGNPNEQFF	TGTGCCAGCAGTAACAGACTAGTGGGAAATCCTAATGAGCAGTTCTTC
-	-	TRBV6-1	TRBJ1-5	CASSEAPVNQSQHF	TGTGCCAGCAGTGAAGCACCTGTCAATCAGTCCCAGCATTTT
-	-	TRBV6-6	TRBJ2-3	CYSSYGRAETDTQYF	TGTTACAGCAGTTACGGAAGGGCGGAGACAGATACGCAGTATTTT
-	TRBD1	TRBV11-3	TRBJ2-3	CASSPRTGGRIYTQYF	TGTGCCAGTAGCCCTCGAACAGGGGGAAGGATATATACACAGTATTTT
many	-	TRBV20-1	TRBJ2-2	CSARGENTGELFF	TGCAGTGCTAGGGGGGAGAACACCGGGGAGCTGTTTTTT
-	-	TRBV4-2	TRBJ2-1	CASSQDRVTDNEQFF	TGTGCCAGCAGCCAGGATAGGGTAACGGACAATGAGCAGTTCTTC
-	-	TRBV6-5	TRBJ2-7	CASSSPTEGYEQYF	TGTGCCAGCAGTTCCCCCACAGAGGGCTATGAGCAGTACTTC
-	TRBD2	TRBV11-2	TRBJ2-5	CASNQGRWSTREGETQYF	TGTGCGAGCAACCAAGGCCGATGGTCAACAAGGGAGGGAGAGACCCAGTACTTC
-	-	TRBV7-9	TRBJ2-2	CASSLGTGSSLSNTGELFF	TGTGCCAGCAGCTTGGGGACGGGGTCATCACTATCGAACACCGGGGAGCTGTTTTTT
many	TRBD1	TRBV6-1	TRBJ2-1	CASRGPGQGYNEQFF	TGTGCCAGCAGAGGACCGGGACAGGGGTACAATGAGCAGTTCTTC